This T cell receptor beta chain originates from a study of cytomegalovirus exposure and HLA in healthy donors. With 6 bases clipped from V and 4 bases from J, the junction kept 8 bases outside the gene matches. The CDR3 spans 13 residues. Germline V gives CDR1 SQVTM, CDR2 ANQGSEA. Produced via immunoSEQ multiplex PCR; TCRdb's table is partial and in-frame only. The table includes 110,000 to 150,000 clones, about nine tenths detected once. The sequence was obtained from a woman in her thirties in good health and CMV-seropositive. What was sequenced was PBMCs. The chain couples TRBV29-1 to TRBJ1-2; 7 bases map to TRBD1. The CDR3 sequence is CSVRDSSSYGYTF. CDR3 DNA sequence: TGCAGCGTGCGGGACAGTTCGTCCTATGGCTACACCTTC.